The entry below describes one TCR beta chain. What it binds is unknown. This sample is part of a study of CD8 T cells in Susac syndrome. J was trimmed by 5 bases and V by 5 bases; bases with no gene match: 4. CDR3 size: 16 residues. Germline assignment: CDR1 PRHDT and CDR2 FYEKMQ (reference sequence). Sequencing of TCR beta drew on CD8+ and CD4+ T cells from blood. FACS enriched CD8+ TEMRA cells, while bulk CD8+ and CD4+ were negatively isolated. Study findings and constraints: It was acknowledged in the study that its TCR sequencing and HLA analysis involved a relatively small number of individuals.

After extraction with the RNeasy kit, roughly 0.5 to 1 ug of the RNA was reverse transcribed using random hexamers. Amplification of TCR beta CDR3 across 54 Vbeta and 13 Jbeta was performed with immunoSEQ multiplex PCR. TCRdb re-called the immunoSEQ multiplex PCR reads with MiXCR, one entry per CDR3 protein. The table has about 19,000 distinct CDR3 sequences, about 95% seen once; the top ten hold around 0.25%. The gene calls are TRBV13 and TRBJ2-1; 15 bases are a match to TRBD2. Sequenced material: CD8+ T cells from PBMCs. This receptor was identified in a human donor in good health. CDR3: CASSPGLAGGHNEQFF. CDR3 sequence (DNA): TGTGCCAGCAGCCCGGGACTAGCGGGAGGCCACAATGAGCAGTTCTTC.